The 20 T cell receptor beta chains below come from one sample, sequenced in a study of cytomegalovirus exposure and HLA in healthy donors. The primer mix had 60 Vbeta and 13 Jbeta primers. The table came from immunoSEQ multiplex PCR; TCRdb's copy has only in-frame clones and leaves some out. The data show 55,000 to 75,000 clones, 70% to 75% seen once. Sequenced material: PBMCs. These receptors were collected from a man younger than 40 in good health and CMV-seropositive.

CDR3 protein: CASSVASGLARETQYF. Here the CDR3 DNA reads TGTGCCAGCAGCGTAGCTTCGGGACTAGCGAGGGAGACCCAGTACTTC. The V call is TRBV9, the J call TRBJ2-5; 10 bases fit TRBD2. Trimming removed 0 bases from V and 5 bases from J; junction bases left unmatched: 7. Looked up from germline, CDR1 is SGDLS and CDR2 is YYNGEE. The CDR3 runs 16 residues.

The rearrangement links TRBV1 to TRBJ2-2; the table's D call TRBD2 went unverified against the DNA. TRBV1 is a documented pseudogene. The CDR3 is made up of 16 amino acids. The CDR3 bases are TGCACCAGCAGTCCCATGTGGCCCGGGGACACCGGGGAGCTGTTTTTT. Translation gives CTSSPMWPGDTGELFF.

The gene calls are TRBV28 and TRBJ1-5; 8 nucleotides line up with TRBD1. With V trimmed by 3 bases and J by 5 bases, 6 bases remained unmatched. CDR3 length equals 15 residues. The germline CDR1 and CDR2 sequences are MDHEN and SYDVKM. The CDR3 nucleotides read TGTGCCAGCAGTTTCCTGGACAGGGAAGATCAGCCCCAGCATTTT. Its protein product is CASSFLDREDQPQHF.

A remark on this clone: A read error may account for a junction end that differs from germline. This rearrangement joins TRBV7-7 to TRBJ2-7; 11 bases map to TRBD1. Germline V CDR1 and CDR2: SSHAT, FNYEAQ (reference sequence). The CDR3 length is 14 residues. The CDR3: CASSRGQGVGEQYF. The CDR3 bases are TGTGCTAGCAGCAGGGGACAGGGGGTAGGTGAGCAGTACTTC. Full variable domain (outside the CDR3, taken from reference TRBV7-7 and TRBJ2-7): GAGVSQSPRYKVTKRGQDVTLRCDPISSHATLYWYQQALGQGPEFLTYFNYEAQPDKSGLPSDRFSAERPEGSISTLTIQRTEQRDSAMYRCASSRGQGVGEQYFGPGTRLTVT.

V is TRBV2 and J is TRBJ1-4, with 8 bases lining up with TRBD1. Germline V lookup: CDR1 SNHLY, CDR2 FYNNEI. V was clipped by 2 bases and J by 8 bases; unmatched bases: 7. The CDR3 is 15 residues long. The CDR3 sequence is CASSEPQGVGEKLFF. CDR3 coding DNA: TGTGCCAGCAGTGAACCACAGGGGGTCGGGGAAAAACTGTTTTTT.

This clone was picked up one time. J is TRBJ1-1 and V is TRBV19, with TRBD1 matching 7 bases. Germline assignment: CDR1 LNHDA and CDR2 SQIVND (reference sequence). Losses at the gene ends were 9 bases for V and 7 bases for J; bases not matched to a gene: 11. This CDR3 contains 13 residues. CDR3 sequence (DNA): TGTGCCAGCAACCCTGACAGGGCGGGTGAAGCTTTCTTT. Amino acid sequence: CASNPDRAGEAFF.

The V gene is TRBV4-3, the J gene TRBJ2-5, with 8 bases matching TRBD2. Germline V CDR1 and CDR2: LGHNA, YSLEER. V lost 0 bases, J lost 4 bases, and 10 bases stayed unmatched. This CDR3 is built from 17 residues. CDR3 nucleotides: TGCGCCAGCAGCCAAGATCGCATCGGGGGGGGCGCAGAGACCCAGTACTTC. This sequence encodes CASSQDRIGGGAETQYF.

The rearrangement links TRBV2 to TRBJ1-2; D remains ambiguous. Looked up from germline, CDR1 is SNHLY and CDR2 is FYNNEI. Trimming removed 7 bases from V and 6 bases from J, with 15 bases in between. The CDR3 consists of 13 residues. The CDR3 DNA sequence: TGTGCCAGCACCGGCCTCGGGAGGAATGGCTACACCTTC. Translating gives CASTGLGRNGYTF.

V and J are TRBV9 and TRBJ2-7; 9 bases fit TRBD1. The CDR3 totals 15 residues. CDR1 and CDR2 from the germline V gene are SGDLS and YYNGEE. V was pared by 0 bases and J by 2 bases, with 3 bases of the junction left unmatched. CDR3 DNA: TGTGCCAGCAGCGTAGGGACAGGGGCCGCCTACGAGCAGTACTTC. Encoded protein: CASSVGTGAAYEQYF.

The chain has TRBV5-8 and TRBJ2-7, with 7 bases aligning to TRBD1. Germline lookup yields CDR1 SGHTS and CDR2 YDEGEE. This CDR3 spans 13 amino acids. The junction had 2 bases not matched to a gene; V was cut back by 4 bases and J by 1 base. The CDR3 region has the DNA TGTGCCAGCAGCACGGGACAGTCCTACGAGCAGTACTTC. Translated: CASSTGQSYEQYF.

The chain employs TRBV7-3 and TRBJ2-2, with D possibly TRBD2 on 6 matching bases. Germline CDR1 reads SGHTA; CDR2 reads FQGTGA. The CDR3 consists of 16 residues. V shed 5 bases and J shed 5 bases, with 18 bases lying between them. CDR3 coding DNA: TGTGCCAGCAGCCAACAAGGACGGAGCGGGACCGGGGAGCTGTTTTTT. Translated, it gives CASSQQGRSGTGELFF.

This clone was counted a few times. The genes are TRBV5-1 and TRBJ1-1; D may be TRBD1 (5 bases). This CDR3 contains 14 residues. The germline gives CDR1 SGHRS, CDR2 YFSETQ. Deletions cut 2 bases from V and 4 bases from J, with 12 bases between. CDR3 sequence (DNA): TGCGCCAGCAGCTTTGATGGAGGGACCACTGAAGCTTTCTTT. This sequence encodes CASSFDGGTTEAFF.

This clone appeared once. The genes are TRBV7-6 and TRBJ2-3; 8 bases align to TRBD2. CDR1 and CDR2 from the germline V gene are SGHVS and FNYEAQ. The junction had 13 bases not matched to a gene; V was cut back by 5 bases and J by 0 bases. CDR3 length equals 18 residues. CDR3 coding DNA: TGTGCCAGCAGCATTAACGCGGGGGGCCTGATTAGCACAGATACGCAGTATTTT. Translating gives CASSINAGGLISTDTQYF.

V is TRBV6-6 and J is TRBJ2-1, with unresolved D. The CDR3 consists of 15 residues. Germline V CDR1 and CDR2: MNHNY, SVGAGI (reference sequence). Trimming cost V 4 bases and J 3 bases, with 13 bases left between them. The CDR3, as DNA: TGTGCCAGCAGTTTAAAAGGAGTCCTCTACAATGAGCAGTTCTTC. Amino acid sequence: CASSLKGVLYNEQFF.

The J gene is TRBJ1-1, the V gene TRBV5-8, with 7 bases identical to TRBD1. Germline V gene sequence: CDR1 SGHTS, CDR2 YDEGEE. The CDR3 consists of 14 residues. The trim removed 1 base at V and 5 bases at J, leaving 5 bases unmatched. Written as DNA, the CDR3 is TGTGCCAGCAGCTTGTTCAGGGGGACGACTGAAGCTTTCTTT. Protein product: CASSLFRGTTEAFF. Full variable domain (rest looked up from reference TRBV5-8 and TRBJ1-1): EAGVTQSPTHLIKTRGQQATLRCSPISGHTSVYWYQQALGLGLQFLLWYDEGEERNRGNFPPRFSGRQFPNYSSELNVNALELEDSALYLCASSLFRGTTEAFFGQGTRLTVV.

The DNA for the CDR3 is TGTGCCAGCAGCTTGCAGGTCACAGATACGCAGTATTTT. As protein: CASSLQVTDTQYF. The chain carries TRBV7-3 and TRBJ2-3; D remains unclear. The CDR3 has 13 residues. Germline V gene sequence: CDR1 SGHTA, CDR2 FQGTGA. V lost 3 bases and J 2 bases, leaving 6 bases between the germline ends.

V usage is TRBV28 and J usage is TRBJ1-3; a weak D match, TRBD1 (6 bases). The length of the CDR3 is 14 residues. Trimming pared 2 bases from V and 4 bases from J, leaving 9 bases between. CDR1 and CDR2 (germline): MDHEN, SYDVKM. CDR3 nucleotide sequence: TGTGCCAGCAGTTTACCAGGACAGGGAAACACCATATATTTT. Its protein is CASSLPGQGNTIYF.

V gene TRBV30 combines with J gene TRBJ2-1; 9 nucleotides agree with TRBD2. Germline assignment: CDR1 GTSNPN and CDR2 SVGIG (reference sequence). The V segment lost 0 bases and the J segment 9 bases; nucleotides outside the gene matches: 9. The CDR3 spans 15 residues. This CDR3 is CAWSVRASGVIEQFF. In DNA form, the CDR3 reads TGTGCCTGGAGTGTAAGGGCTAGCGGGGTTATTGAGCAGTTCTTC.

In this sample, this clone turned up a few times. The CDR3 loop is CAWRAGTGVTGELFF. CDR3 DNA sequence: TGTGCCTGGAGGGCCGGGACAGGGGTCACCGGGGAGCTGTTTTTT. The V call is TRBV30, the J call TRBJ2-2; 10 nucleotides line up with TRBD1. CDR3 length: 15 residues. CDR1 and CDR2 from the germline V gene are GTSNPN and SVGIG (reference sequence). V dropped 3 bases and J dropped 4; count of bases not matched to a gene: 5.

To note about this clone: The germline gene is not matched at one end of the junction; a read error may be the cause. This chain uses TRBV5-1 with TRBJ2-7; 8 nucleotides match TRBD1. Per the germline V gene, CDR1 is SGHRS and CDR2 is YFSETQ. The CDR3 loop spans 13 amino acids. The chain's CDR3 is CAGSIQQGDEQYF. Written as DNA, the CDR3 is TGCGCCGGCAGCATCCAACAGGGGGACGAGCAGTACTTC.